This is a list of T cell receptor beta chains from one sample in a study of type 1 and type 2 diabetes patients. Via MiXCR, TCRdb re-called the multiplex PCR reads, giving one row per CDR3 protein. The sample shows some 250,000 distinct CDR3 sequences, around 47% of them seen only once. The sequencing sample was made of peripheral blood mononuclear cells (PBMCs). The origin of the receptors is a man aged 18 to 29 with type 2 diabetes. Each CDR3 is given without its conserved first and last residue.

v_call	cdr3_length	cdr3_aa
TRBV27	13	ASSVGTKPYNEQF
TRBV5-1	11	ASSARTSYEQY
TRBV10-2	12	ASSRTGQAGELF
TRBV13	13	ASSAPQGVTGELF
TRBV5-1	10	ASSWDNYEQY
TRBV29-1	11	SVGDRGGDEQY
TRBV2	14	ASSERQGIRGQPQH
TRBV6-6	12	ASSYSLGANVLT
TRBV10-3	11	VTPRGLSYEQY
TRBV19	14	ASSIVWGGQYNEQF
TRBV12-5	11	ASVGQGVVGYT
TRBV15	13	ATSRDVTSGSEQY
TRBV6-5	14	ASSYGLAGGSDTQY
TRBV7-2	10	ASSRINYGYT
TRBV28	13	ASSLGSSGTDTQY
TRBV10-1	13	ASSFAGTGHNEQY
TRBV7-8	12	ASSLGGDNYEQY
TRBV20-1	14	SAGDPQQVGIGEQY
TRBV10-3	11	AISESGANEQF
TRBV15	10	ATSRGNYEQY
TRBV19	11	ASVGGARETQY
TRBV15	14	ATSAHRGGVGDIQY
TRBV28	14	ASSRPGAGVDGEAF
TRBV19	14	ASSMIQGKGNQPQH
TRBV30	13	ACQSSSMFLDEQY
TRBV6-1	14	ASSTGTGQYNSPLH
TRBV2	13	ASSRRPSGDNEQF
TRBV2	9	ASHLYYEQY
TRBV19	11	ASTVWGTYEQY
TRBV28	12	ASSLRQGAGGYT
TRBV30	13	AWSVGISHGETQY
TRBV15	11	ATSRGMEDEQF
TRBV11-2	13	ASSSERTGPSGYT
TRBV7-9	13	ASSFSSGGPDTQY
TRBV19	16	ASSRDRLAGGPENEQF
TRBV7-3	17	ASSLKPPKGGGSSYEQY
TRBV6-2/TRBV6-3	12	ASSEGPSGAEQF
TRBV14	11	ASSPPGLETQY
TRBV10-3	11	AISESGTGGYT
TRBV5-1	11	ASREGNYNEQF